The entry below describes one T cell receptor (beta chain). Its antigen is as yet unknown. This specimen comes from a study of cytomegalovirus exposure and HLA in healthy donors. Study observations and caveats: Reports credit the classifier with highly specific, highly sensitive diagnosis of cytomegalovirus status.

V lost 10 bases, J lost 5 bases, and 10 bases stayed unmatched. Germline V gene sequence: CDR1 LNHDA, CDR2 SQIVND (reference sequence). The CDR3 loop spans 13 amino acids. The PCR was carried out with 60 Vbeta primers and 13 Jbeta primers. The data were produced by immunoSEQ multiplex PCR, yet TCRdb's version contains in-frame clones alone and is incomplete. The sample records 170,000 or so clones, more than 65% being singletons. Sequenced sample: PBMCs. The receptor was derived from a woman in her forties or fifties in good health and CMV-seronegative. The rearrangement uses TRBV19 and TRBJ1-1; 7 positions agree with TRBD1. As DNA, the CDR3 is TGTGCCACTCGCCGAGAGGGGGCTACTGAAGCTTTCTTT. Encoded protein: CATRREGATEAFF.